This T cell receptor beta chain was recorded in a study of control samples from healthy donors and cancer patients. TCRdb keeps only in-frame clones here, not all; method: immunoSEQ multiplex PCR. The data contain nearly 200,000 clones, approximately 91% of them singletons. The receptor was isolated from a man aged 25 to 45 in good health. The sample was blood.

The CDR3 DNA reads as TGTGCTAGTGGTTTGGTAGCGGGAGTGCCCTATGGCTACACCTTC. Translating gives CASGLVAGVPYGYTF. This chain links TRBV12-5 with TRBJ1-2; D gene unclear. Germline values: CDR1 LGHNT, CDR2 FRNRAP. Trimming cost V 0 bases and J 4 bases, with 12 bases left between them. The CDR3 is made up of 15 amino acids.